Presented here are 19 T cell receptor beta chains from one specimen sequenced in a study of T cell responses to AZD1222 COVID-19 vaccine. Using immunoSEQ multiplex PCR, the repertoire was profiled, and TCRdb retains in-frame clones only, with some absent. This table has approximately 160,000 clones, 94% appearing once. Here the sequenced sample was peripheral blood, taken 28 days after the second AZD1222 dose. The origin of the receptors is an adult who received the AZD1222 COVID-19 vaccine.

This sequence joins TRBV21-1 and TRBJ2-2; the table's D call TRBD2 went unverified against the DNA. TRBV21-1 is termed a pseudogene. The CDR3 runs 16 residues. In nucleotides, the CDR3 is TGTGCCAGCAGCAAGCCCTGGCTAGAGAGGGCCGGGGAGCTGTTTTTT. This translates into CASSKPWLERAGELFF.

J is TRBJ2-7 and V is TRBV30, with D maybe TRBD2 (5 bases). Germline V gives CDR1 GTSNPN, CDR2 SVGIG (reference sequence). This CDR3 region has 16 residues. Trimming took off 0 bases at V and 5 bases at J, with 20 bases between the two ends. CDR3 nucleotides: TGTGCCTGGAGTGTCACCTTCCCCCCGGGTAGCGACGAGCAGTACTTC. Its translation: CAWSVTFPPGSDEQYF.

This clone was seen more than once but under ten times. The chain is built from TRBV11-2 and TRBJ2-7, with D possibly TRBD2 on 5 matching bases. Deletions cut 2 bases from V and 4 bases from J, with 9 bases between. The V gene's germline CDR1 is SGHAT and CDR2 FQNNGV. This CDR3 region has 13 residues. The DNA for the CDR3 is TGTGCCAGCAGCTTAACCACTAGTTACGAGCAGTACTTC. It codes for CASSLTTSYEQYF.

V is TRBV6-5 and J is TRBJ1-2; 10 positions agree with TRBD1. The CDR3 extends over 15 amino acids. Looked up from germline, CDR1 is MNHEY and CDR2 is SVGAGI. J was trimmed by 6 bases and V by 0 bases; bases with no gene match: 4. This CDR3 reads CASSYSTGGSDGYTF. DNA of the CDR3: TGTGCCAGCAGTTACTCGACAGGGGGCTCGGATGGCTACACCTTC.

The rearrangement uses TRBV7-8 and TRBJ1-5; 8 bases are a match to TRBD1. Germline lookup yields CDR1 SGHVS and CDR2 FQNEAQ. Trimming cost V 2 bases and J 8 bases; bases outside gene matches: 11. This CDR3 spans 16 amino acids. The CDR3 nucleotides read TGTGCCAGCAGCTTACCCGGGACAGGAGGGGTTAAGCCCCAGCATTTT. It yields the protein CASSLPGTGGVKPQHF.

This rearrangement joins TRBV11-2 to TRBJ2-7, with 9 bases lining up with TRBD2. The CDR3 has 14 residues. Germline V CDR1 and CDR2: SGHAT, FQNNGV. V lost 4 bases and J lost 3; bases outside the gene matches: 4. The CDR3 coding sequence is TGTGCCAGCAGCTCACTAGCGGGTCTCTACGAGCAGTACTTC. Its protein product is CASSSLAGLYEQYF. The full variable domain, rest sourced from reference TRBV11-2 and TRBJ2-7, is EAGVAQSPRYKIIEKRQSVAFWCNPISGHATLYWYQQILGQGPKLLIQFQNNGVVDDSQLPKDRFSAERLKGVDSTLKIQPAKLEDSAVYLCASSSLAGLYEQYFGPGTRLTVT.

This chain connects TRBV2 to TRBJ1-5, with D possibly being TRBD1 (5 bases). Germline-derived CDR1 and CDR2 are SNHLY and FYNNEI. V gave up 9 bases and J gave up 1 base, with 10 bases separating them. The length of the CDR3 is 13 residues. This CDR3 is CASSRESNQPQHF. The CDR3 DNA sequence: TGTGCCAGTTCCAGGGAGAGCAATCAGCCCCAGCATTTT.

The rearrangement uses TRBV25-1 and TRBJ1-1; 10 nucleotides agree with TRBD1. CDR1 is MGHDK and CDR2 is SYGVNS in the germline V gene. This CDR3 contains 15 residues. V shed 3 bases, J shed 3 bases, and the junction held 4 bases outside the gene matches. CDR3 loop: CASSDPGTGDTEAFF. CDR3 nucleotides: TGTGCCAGCAGTGACCCCGGGACAGGGGACACTGAAGCTTTCTTT. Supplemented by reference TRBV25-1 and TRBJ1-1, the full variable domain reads EADIYQTPRYLVIGTGKKITLECSQTMGHDKMYWYQQDPGMELHLIHYSYGVNSTEKGDLSSESTVSRIRTEHFPLTLESARPSHTSQYLCASSDPGTGDTEAFFGQGTRLTVV.

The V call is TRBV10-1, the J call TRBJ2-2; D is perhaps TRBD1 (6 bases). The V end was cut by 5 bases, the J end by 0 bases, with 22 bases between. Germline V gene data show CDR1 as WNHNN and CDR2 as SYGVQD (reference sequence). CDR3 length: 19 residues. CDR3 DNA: TGCGCCAGCAGTAAGCTGGGACACCCTCACCCCGCGAACACCGGGGAGCTGTTTTTT. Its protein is CASSKLGHPHPANTGELFF.

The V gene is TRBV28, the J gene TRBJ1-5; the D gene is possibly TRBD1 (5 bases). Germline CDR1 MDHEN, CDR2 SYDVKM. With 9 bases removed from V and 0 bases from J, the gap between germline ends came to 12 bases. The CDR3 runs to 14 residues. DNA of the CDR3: TGTGCCAGTATGGAGGGACTTAGCAATCAGCCCCAGCATTTT. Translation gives CASMEGLSNQPQHF.

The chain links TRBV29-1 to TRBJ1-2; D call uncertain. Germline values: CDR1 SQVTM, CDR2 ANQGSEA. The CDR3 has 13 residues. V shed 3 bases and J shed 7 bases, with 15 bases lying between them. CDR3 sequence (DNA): TGCAGCGTTGAGTCGGTGGAGGGTACTGGCTACACCTTC. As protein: CSVESVEGTGYTF.

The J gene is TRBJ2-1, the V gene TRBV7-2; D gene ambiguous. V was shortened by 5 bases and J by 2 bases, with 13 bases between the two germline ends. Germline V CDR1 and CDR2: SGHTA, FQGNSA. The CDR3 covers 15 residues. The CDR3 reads CASSQTGLTYNEQFF. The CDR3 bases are TGTGCCAGCAGCCAGACGGGTCTTACCTACAATGAGCAGTTCTTC.

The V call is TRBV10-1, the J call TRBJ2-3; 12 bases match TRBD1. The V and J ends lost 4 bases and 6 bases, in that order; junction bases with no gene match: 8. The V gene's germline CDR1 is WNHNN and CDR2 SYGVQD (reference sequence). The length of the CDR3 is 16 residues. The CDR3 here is CASSVSGTGGSDTQYF. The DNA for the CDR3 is TGCGCCAGCAGTGTCTCCGGGACAGGGGGCTCGGATACGCAGTATTTT.

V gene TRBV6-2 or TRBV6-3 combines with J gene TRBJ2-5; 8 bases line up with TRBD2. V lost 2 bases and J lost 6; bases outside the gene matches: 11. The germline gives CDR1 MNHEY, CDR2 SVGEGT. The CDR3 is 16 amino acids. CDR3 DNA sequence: TGTGCCAGCAGTTACCACGAGGCGGGAGGACATCAGACCCAGTACTTC. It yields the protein CASSYHEAGGHQTQYF.

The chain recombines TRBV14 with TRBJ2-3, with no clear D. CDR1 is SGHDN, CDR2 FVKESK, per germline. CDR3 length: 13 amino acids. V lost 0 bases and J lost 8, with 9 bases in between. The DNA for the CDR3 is TGTGCCAGCAGCCAAGATTTACTGGGTACGCAGTATTTT. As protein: CASSQDLLGTQYF.

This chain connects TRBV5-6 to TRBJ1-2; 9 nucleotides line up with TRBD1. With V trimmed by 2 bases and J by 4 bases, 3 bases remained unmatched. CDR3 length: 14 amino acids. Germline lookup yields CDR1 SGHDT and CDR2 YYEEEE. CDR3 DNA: TGTGCCAGCAGCTTAAACAGGGGGCTCTATGGCTACACCTTC. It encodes CASSLNRGLYGYTF.

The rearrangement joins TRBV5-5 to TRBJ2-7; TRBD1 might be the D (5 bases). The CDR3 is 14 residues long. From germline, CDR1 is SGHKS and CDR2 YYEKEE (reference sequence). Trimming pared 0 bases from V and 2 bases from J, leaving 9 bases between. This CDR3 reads CASSLAGKPYEQYF. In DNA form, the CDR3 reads TGTGCCAGCAGCTTGGCAGGGAAGCCCTACGAGCAGTACTTC. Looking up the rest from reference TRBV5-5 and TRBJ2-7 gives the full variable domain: DAGVTQSPTHLIKTRGQQVTLRCSPISGHKSVSWYQQVLGQGPQFIFQYYEKEERGRGNFPDRFSARQFPNYSSELNVNALLLGDSALYLCASSLAGKPYEQYFGPGTRLTVT.

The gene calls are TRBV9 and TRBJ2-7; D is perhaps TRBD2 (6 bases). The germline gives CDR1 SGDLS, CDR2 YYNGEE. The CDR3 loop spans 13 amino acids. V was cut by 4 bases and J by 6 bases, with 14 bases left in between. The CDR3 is CASSTGLGGEQYF. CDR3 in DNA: TGTGCCAGCAGCACCGGGTTGGGGGGCGAGCAGTACTTC. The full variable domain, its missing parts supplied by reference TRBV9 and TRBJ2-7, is DSGVTQTPKHLITATGQRVTLRCSPRSGDLSVYWYQQSLDQGLQFLIQYYNGEERAKGNILERFSAQQFPDLHSELNLSSLELGDSALYFCASSTGLGGEQYFGPGTRLTVT.

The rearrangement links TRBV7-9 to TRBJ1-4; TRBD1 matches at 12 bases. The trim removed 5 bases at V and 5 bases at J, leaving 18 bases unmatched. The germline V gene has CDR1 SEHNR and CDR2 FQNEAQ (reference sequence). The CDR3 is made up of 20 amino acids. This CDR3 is CASSTTGGRDRGHTNEKLFF. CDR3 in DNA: TGTGCCAGCAGCACTACGGGTGGAAGGGACAGGGGGCATACAAATGAAAAACTGTTTTTT.